The clone carrying this T cell receptor (beta chain) was observed a few times. The antigen is undetermined. The data belong to a study of CD8 T cells in ankylosing spondylitis. The study, taken as a whole, reports: In the blood and synovial fluid of reactive arthritis, some motif variants had been previously reported.

TCRdb reprocessed the 5' RACE reads via MiXCR and lists one record per CDR3 protein. Of roughly 230,000 distinct CDR3 sequences listed, more than 15% are singletons. Germline V lookup: CDR1 MGHRA, CDR2 YSYEKL. CDR3 size: 16 residues. Trimming removed 1 base from V and 2 bases from J; junction bases left unmatched: 8. The specimen sequenced was blood, either unsorted or a sorted T cell fraction (not recorded which). The clonotype comes from a male donor with ankylosing spondylitis or in good health (not recorded which). The rearrangement joins TRBV4-1 to TRBJ2-7, with 7 bases fitting TRBD2. The CDR3 nucleotides are TGCGCCAGCAGCCAAGGGGGTCGGGGAGGGCCCTACGAGCAGTACTTC. This sequence encodes CASSQGGRGGPYEQYF.